This T cell receptor (beta chain) was found in a study of blood T cells in healthy people across ages. A J-beta primer mix and a sample-barcoded 5' primer were used in a second PCR of roughly 7 to 12 cycles. TCRdb re-derived calls from the 5' RACE reads in MiXCR, one entry per CDR3 protein. The sample has 1,500,000 or so distinct CDR3 sequences; approximately 60% are singletons. Worth noting for this clonotype: Its antigen is still unknown.

The CDR3 totals 16 residues. Germline values: CDR1 SGHVS, CDR2 FNYEAQ. V lost 5 bases and J lost 1, with 18 bases in between. General observations from the study: Naive T cell percentage by flow cytometry tracked strongly with beta diversity. The CMV status of each donor remained undetermined, and this could have confounded shifts in expanded clonotypes. Per-million-T-cell TCR beta diversity fell roughly linearly with age. The study found more naive CD4+ cells and higher diversity in long-lived than aged donors.

Sample: blood. J is TRBJ2-7 and V is TRBV7-6, with D possibly being TRBD1 or TRBD2 (5 bases each). The TCR sequence derives from a man aged 18 to 30 in good health. This CDR3 is CASSPEWGPPSYEQYF. CDR3 in DNA: TGTGCCAGCAGCCCCGAATGGGGACCCCCTTCCTACGAGCAGTACTTC. Full variable domain (missing parts from reference TRBV7-6 and TRBJ2-7): GAGVSQSPRYKVTKRGQDVALRCDPISGHVSLYWYRQALGQGPEFLTYFNYEAQQDKSGLPNDRFSAERPEGSISTLTIQRTEQRDSAMYRCASSPEWGPPSYEQYFGPGTRLTVT.